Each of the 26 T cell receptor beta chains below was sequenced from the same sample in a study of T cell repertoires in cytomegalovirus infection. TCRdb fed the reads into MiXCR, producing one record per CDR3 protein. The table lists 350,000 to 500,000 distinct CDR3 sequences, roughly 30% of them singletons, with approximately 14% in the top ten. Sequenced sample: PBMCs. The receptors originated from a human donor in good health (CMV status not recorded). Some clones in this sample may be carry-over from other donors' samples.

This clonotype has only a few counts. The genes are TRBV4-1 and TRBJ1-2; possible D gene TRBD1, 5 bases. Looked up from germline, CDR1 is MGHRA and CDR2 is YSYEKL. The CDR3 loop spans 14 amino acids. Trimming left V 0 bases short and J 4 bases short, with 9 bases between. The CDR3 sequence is CASSQDQGLYGYTF. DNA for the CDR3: TGCGCCAGCAGCCAAGACCAGGGCCTCTATGGCTACACCTTC.

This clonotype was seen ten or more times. The CDR3: CASSQGASNQPQHF. The CDR3 nucleotides are TGTGCCAGCAGCCAGGGGGCGTCCAATCAGCCCCAGCATTTT. The rearrangement joins TRBV6-2 or TRBV6-3 to TRBJ1-5, with 8 positions matching TRBD1. J was trimmed by 3 bases and V by 6 bases; bases with no gene match: 4. This CDR3 is 14 amino acids long. Germline assignment: CDR1 MNHEY and CDR2 SVGEGT.

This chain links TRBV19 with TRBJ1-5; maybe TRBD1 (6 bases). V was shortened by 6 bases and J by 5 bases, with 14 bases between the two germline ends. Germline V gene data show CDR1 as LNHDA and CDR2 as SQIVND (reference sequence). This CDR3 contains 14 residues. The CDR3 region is CASSAGGPDQPQHF. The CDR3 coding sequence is TGTGCCAGTAGCGCCGGGGGGCCTGATCAGCCCCAGCATTTT.

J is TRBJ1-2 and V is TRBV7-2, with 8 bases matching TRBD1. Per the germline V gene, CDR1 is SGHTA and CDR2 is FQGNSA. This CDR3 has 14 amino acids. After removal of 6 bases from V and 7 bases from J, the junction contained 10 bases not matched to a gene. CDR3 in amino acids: CASSDQGARSGYTF. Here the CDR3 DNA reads TGTGCCAGCAGTGACCAGGGGGCAAGGAGTGGCTACACCTTC.

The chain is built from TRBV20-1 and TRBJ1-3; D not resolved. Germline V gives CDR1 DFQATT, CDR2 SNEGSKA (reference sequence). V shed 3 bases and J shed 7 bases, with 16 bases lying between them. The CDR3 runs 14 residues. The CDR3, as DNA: TGCAGTGCTAGTGCGGGTGCCCGACGGAACACCATATATTTT. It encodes CSASAGARRNTIYF.

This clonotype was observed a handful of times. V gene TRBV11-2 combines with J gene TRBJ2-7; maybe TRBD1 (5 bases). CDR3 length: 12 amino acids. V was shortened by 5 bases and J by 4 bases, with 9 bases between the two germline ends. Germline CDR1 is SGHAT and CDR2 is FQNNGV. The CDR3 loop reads CASSVAGYEQYF. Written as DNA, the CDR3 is TGTGCCAGCAGCGTCGCAGGGTACGAGCAGTACTTC.

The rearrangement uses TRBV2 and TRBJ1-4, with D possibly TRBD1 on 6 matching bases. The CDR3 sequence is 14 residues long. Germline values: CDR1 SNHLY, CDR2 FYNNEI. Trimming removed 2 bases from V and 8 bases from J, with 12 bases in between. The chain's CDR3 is CASSEQGRREKLFF. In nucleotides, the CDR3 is TGTGCCAGCAGTGAACAGGGGAGGCGAGAAAAACTGTTTTTT.

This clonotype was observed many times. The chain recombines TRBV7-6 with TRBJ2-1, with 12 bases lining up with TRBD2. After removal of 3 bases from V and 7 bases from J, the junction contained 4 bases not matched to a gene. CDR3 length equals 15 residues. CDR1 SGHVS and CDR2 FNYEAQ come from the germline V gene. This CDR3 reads CASSFTSGGNNEQFF. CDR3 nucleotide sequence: TGTGCCAGCAGCTTCACTAGCGGGGGGAATAATGAGCAGTTCTTC.

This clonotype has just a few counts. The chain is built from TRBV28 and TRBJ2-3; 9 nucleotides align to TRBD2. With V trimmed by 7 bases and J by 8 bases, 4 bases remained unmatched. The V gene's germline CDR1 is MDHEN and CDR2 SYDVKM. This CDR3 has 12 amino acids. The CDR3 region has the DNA TGTGCCAGCAAACAACTAGCGGGTACGCAGTATTTT. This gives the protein CASKQLAGTQYF.

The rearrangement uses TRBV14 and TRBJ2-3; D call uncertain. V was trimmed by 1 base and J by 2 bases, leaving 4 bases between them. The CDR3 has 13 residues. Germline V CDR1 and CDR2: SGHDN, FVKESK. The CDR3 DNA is TGTGCCAGCAGCCAAGTAAACACAGATACGCAGTATTTT. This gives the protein CASSQVNTDTQYF.

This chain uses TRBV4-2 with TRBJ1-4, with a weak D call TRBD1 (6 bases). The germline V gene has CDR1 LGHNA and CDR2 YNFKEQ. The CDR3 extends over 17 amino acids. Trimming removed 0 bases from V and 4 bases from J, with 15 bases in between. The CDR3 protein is CASSQDQGGGYNEKLFF. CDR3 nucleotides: TGTGCCAGCAGCCAAGATCAGGGAGGGGGATATAATGAAAAACTGTTTTTT.

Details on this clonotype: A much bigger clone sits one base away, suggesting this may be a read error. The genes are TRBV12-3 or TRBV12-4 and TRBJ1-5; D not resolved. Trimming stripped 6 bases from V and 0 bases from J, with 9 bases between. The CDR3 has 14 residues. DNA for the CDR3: TGTGCCAGCAGGGGAGAGTATAGCAATCAGCCCCAGCATTTT. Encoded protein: CASRGEYSNQPQHF.

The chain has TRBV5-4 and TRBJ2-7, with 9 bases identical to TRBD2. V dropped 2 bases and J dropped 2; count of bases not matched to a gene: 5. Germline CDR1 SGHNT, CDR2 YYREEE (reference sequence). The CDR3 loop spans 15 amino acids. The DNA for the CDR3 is TGTGCCAGCAGCTTCGGAAGCGGGGGGACCTACGAGCAGTACTTC. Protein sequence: CASSFGSGGTYEQYF.

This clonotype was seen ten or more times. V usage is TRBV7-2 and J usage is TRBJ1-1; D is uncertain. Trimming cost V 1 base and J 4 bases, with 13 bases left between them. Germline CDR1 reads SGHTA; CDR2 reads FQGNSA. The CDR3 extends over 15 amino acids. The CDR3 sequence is CASSLVGTAGTEAFF. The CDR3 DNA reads TGTGCCAGCAGCTTAGTTGGTACGGCCGGCACTGAAGCTTTCTTT.

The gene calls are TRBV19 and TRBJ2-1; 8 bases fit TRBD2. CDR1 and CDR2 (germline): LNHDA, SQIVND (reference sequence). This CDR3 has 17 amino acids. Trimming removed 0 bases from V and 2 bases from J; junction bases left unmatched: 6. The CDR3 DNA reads TGTGCCAGTAGTATAGATCGACTAGCGCTTACCTACAATGAGCAGTTCTTC. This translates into CASSIDRLALTYNEQFF.

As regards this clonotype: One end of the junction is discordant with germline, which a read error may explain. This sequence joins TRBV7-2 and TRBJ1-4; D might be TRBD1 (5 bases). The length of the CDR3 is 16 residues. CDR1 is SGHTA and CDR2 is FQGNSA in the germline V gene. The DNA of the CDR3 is TGTGCAAGCAGCAGTAGGCCAGGACACGTAAATGAAAAACTGTTTTTT. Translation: CASSSRPGHVNEKLFF.

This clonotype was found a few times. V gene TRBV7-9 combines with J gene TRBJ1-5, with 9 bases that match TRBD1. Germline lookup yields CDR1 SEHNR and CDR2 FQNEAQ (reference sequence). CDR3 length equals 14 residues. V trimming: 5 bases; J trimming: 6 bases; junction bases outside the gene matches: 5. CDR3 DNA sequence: TGTGCCAGCAGCGGAGACAGGGGGACTCAGCCCCAGCATTTT. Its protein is CASSGDRGTQPQHF.

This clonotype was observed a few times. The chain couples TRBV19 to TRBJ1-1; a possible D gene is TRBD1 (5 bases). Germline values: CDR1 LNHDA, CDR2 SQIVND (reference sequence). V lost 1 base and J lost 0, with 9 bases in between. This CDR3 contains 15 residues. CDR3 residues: CASSIGGLLNTEAFF. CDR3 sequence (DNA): TGTGCCAGTAGTATAGGGGGCCTGTTGAACACTGAAGCTTTCTTT.

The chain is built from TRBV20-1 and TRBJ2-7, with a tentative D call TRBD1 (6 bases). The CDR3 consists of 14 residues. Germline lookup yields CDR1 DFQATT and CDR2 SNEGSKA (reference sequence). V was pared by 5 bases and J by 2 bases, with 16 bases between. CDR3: CSAPGTQTTYEQYF. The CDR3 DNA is TGCAGTGCTCCCGGGACACAAACAACCTACGAGCAGTACTTC.

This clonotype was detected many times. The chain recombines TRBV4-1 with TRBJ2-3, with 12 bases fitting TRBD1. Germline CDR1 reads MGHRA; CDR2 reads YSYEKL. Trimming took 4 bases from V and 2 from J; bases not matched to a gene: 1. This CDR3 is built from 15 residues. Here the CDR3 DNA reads TGCGCCAGCAGCCCGGGACAGGGGGCCACAGATACGCAGTATTTT. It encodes CASSPGQGATDTQYF.

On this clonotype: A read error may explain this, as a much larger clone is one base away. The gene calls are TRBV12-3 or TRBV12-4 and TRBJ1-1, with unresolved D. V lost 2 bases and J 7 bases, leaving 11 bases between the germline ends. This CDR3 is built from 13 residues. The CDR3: CASSLNRVGEAFF. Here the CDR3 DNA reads TGTGCCAGCAGTTTAAATCGAGTGGGTGAAGCTTTCTTT.

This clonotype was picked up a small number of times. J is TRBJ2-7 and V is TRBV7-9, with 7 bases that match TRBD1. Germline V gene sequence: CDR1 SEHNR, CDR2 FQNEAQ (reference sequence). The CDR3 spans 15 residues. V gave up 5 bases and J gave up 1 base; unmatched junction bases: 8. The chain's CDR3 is CASSLTDRPSYEQYF. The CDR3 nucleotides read TGTGCCAGCAGCCTAACGGACAGGCCATCCTACGAGCAGTACTTC.

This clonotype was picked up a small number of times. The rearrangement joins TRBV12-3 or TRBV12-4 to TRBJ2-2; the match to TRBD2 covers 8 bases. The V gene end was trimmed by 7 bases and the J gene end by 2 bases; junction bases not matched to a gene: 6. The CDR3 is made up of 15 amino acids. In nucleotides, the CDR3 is TGTGCCAGCAACCCAGCGGGGGCAAACACCGGGGAGCTGTTTTTT. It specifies CASNPAGANTGELFF.

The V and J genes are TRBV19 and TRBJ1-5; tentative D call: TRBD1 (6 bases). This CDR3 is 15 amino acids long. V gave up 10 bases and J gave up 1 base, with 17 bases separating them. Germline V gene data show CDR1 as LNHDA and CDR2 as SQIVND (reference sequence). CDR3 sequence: CATRGGGRSNQPQHF. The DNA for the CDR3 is TGTGCCACCAGAGGGGGGGGACGGAGCAATCAGCCCCAGCATTTT.

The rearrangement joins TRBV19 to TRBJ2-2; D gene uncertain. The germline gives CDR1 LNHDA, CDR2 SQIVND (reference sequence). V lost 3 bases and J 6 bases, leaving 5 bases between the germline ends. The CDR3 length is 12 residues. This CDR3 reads CASSMLSGELFF. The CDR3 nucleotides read TGTGCCAGTAGTATGCTCTCCGGGGAGCTGTTTTTT.

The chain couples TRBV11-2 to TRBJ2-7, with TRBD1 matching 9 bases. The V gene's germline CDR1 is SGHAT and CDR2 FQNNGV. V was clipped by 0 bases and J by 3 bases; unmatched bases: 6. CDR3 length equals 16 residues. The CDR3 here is CASSLDRTGVLYEQYF. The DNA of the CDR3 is TGTGCCAGCAGCTTAGACCGGACAGGGGTTCTCTACGAGCAGTACTTC.